This T cell receptor beta chain appears in the sequencing data of a study of post-analysis software for immune sequencing data. Study summary: Secondary progressive, relapsing-remitting and progressive-relapsing multiple sclerosis were among the included disease courses.

General study findings and limits: Samples sharing a preparation batch grouped tightly together when assessed by F measure. Significantly lower normalized Chao1 diversity was found in patients with multiple sclerosis relative to controls. The study found TRBV5-6, TRBV5-1 and TRBV20-1 among 5 or 6 TRBV segments more frequent in patients than controls.

The CDR3 sequence is 17 residues long. The authors incorporated unique molecular identifiers into the TCR beta cDNA libraries. Input populations of roughly 0.9 to 10 million T cells gave rise to 500,000 or so cDNA molecules. TCRdb reanalysed the PCR reads using MiXCR and keeps one entry per CDR3 protein. This sample carries approximately 260,000 distinct CDR3 sequences, 35% to 40% of them seen once, and the ten largest clones take 4.5% to 5.5%. As regards this clonotype: The antigen remains unidentified. With a much larger clone just one base away, this may be a read error.

The sequenced material came from blood. This receptor was taken from a girl aged 10 to 17 with multiple sclerosis. This chain connects TRBV21-1 to TRBJ2-7; the D call in the table, TRBD1, was not verified against the DNA. TRBV21-1 is marked as a pseudogene. The CDR3 protein is CASSKSQDRGRTYEQYF. The CDR3 DNA follows: TGTGCCAGCAGCAAAAGCCAGGACAGGGGACGAACCTACGAGCAGTACTTC.